What follows are 11 T cell receptor beta chains derived from one specimen sequenced in a study of T cell responses to AZD1222 COVID-19 vaccine. Here immunoSEQ multiplex PCR was the method, and the copy in TCRdb shows in-frame clones only, minus some. The sample includes roughly 80,000 clones, 70% to 90% of them seen just once. The input for sequencing was peripheral blood, taken 28 days after the second AZD1222 dose. The receptors originated from an adult who received the AZD1222 COVID-19 vaccine.

The chain employs TRBV28 and TRBJ1-5; D is unresolved. Trimming shortened V by 5 bases and J by 3 bases, and 5 bases separated the two germline ends. Germline CDR1 MDHEN, CDR2 SYDVKM. The CDR3 runs 12 residues. The CDR3 sequence is CASSGPNQPQHF. CDR3 nucleotides: TGTGCCAGCAGTGGACCCAATCAGCCCCAGCATTTT.

The CDR3 reads CASSFRTGSNTGELFF. DNA of the CDR3: TGTGCCAGCAGCTTTCGGACAGGATCGAACACCGGGGAGCTGTTTTTT. The genes are TRBV9 and TRBJ2-2, with TRBD1 matching over 7 bases. This CDR3 spans 16 amino acids. CDR1 is SGDLS, CDR2 YYNGEE, per germline. The V segment lost 4 bases and the J segment 0 bases; nucleotides outside the gene matches: 6.

The CDR3 spells CASSARGRSTEAFF. In nucleotides, the CDR3 is TGTGCCAGTAGCGCGAGGGGCAGGAGCACTGAAGCTTTCTTT. The chain couples TRBV19 to TRBJ1-1, with D tentatively TRBD1 (5 bases). The V end was cut by 6 bases, the J end by 4 bases, with 15 bases between. Germline V gene sequence: CDR1 LNHDA, CDR2 SQIVND (reference sequence). The CDR3 has 14 residues. Complete variable domain (other parts from reference TRBV19 and TRBJ1-1): DGGITQSPKYLFRKEGQNVTLSCEQNLNHDAMYWYRQDPGQGLRLIYYSQIVNDFQKGDIAEGYSVSREKKESFPLTVTSAQKNPTAFYLCASSARGRSTEAFFGQGTRLTVV.

This clone was counted once. This chain joins TRBV19 and TRBJ2-7, with a tentative D call TRBD1 (6 bases). The CDR3 contains 14 residues. Trimming shortened V by 6 bases and J by 2 bases, and 14 bases separated the two germline ends. CDR1 is LNHDA and CDR2 is SQIVND in the germline V gene (reference sequence). Here the CDR3 reads CASSKDSQAYEQYF. As DNA, the CDR3 is TGTGCCAGTAGCAAGGACAGCCAAGCCTACGAGCAGTACTTC.

The chain joins TRBV6-6 to TRBJ2-3; 11 positions match TRBD1. The germline V gene has CDR1 MNHNY and CDR2 SVGAGI (reference sequence). J gave up 4 bases and V 6 bases, and 6 bases lay outside the gene matches. There are 15 residues in the CDR3. CDR3 region: CASSDRDRGADTQYF. CDR3 DNA: TGTGCCAGCAGCGACCGGGACAGGGGGGCAGATACGCAGTATTTT.

About this clone itself: The identical CDR3 is also encoded by other nucleotide sequences in the sample. The chain joins TRBV9 to TRBJ2-2; D unresolved. This CDR3 is 13 amino acids long. Looked up from germline, CDR1 is SGDLS and CDR2 is YYNGEE. Trimming stripped 3 bases from V and 6 bases from J, with 9 bases between. This CDR3 reads CASSARLPGELFF. The CDR3 DNA is TGTGCCAGCAGCGCTCGACTCCCCGGGGAGCTGTTTTTT.

J is TRBJ1-1 and V is TRBV9; 8 positions match TRBD1. The CDR3 length is 15 residues. Germline V gives CDR1 SGDLS, CDR2 YYNGEE. The V gene end was trimmed by 4 bases and the J gene end by 0 bases; junction bases not matched to a gene: 5. The CDR3 bases are TGTGCCAGCAGCCCTCGACAGGGGATGAACACTGAAGCTTTCTTT. It translates to CASSPRQGMNTEAFF.

The genes are TRBV21-1 and TRBJ1-2; TRBD1, the table's D call, lacks a check against the DNA. TRBV21-1 is a listed pseudogene. The CDR3 has 11 residues. CDR3 in DNA: TGTGGGAGAGGGGGCATACGGGGCTACACCTTC. This translates into CGRGGIRGYTF.

Here the CDR3 reads CASSPGLARTNYGYTF. CDR3 bases: TGTGCCAGCAGCCCAGGACTTGCGCGGACTAACTATGGCTACACCTTC. V gene TRBV7-9 combines with J gene TRBJ1-2; no definite D call. The V gene lost 5 bases and the J gene lost 0 bases, with 16 bases spanning the gap. Germline values: CDR1 SEHNR, CDR2 FQNEAQ (reference sequence). The CDR3 has 16 amino acids. Full variable domain (outside the CDR3, taken from reference TRBV7-9 and TRBJ1-2): DTGVSQNPRHKITKRGQNVTFRCDPISEHNRLYWYRQTLGQGPEFLTYFQNEAQLEKSRLLSDRFSAERPKGSFSTLEIQRTEQGDSAMYLCASSPGLARTNYGYTFGSGTRLTVV.

The chain links TRBV4-2 to TRBJ2-7; 7 bases are shared with TRBD2. The CDR3 runs 13 residues. In germline, CDR1 is LGHNA, CDR2 YNFKEQ. Losses at the gene ends were 0 bases for V and 7 bases for J; bases not matched to a gene: 3. In DNA, the CDR3 is TGTGCCAGCAGCCAAGAAACGCGGGGGGAGCAGTACTTC. Amino acids: CASSQETRGEQYF.

This rearrangement joins TRBV6-1 to TRBJ1-5; possible D gene TRBD1, 6 bases. V was trimmed by 0 bases and J by 7 bases, leaving 19 bases between them. The CDR3 is 17 residues long. Germline CDR1 is MNHNS and CDR2 is SASEGT. The CDR3 region has the DNA TGTGCCAGCAGTGAAGCGCTTGTAGGGGGGATCAACCAGCCCCAGCATTTT. Protein: CASSEALVGGINQPQHF.